Listed here are 7 T cell receptor beta chains from one sample, sequenced in a study of regulatory T cells in long-lasting Graves disease. Time point here: persistent/refractory GD, antithyroid drugs over 5 years with positive TRAb. With RNA extracted from PBMCs as input, the TCR library was made. Library construction for TCR beta used iRepertoire HTBI primers and Arm-PCR of CDR3 regions. TCRdb redid the calling of the multiplex PCR reads with MiXCR, one entry per CDR3 protein. In the table there are over 450,000 distinct CDR3 sequences, about 22% of which are singletons. The sequences come from peripheral blood mononuclear cells (PBMCs), collected when the disease was refractory, from a patient treated with antithyroid drugs. The source of these receptors is a female donor with Graves disease.

This clonotype occurred many times. J is TRBJ1-5 and V is TRBV28; a possible D gene is TRBD1 (6 bases). The CDR3 totals 15 residues. Germline V CDR1 and CDR2: MDHEN, SYDVKM. V was cut by 5 bases and J by 5 bases, with 16 bases left in between. CDR3 amino acids: CASSAGGGGDQPQHF. CDR3 coding DNA: TGTGCCAGCAGTGCCGGGGGAGGGGGGGATCAGCCCCAGCATTTT.

This clonotype was found many times. V usage is TRBV12-3 or TRBV12-4 and J usage is TRBJ2-6; D perhaps matches TRBD2 (5 bases). Trimming cost V 3 bases and J 0 bases, with 15 bases left between them. The CDR3 runs 18 residues. The CDR3 reads CASSFHRGRGSGANVLTF. DNA of the CDR3: TGTGCCAGCAGTTTCCATAGAGGTCGGGGCTCTGGGGCCAACGTCCTGACTTTC.

This clonotype was observed at least ten times. V is TRBV20-1 and J is TRBJ1-2; the match to TRBD1 covers 10 bases. Germline-derived CDR1 and CDR2 are DFQATT and SNEGSKA (reference sequence). The V gene end was trimmed by 5 bases and the J gene end by 6 bases; junction bases not matched to a gene: 3. The CDR3 spans 12 residues. The CDR3 region is CSAPTGGNGYTF. The CDR3 DNA reads as TGCAGTGCTCCGACAGGGGGCAATGGCTACACCTTC.

This clonotype was seen repeatedly, ten times or more. The J gene is TRBJ2-4, the V gene TRBV28; D is tentatively TRBD1 or TRBD2 (7 bases each). V was trimmed by 8 bases and J by 6 bases, leaving 20 bases between them. The length of the CDR3 is 15 residues. Germline V gene lookup returns CDR1 MDHEN and CDR2 SYDVKM. The CDR3 region is CASRGARQGRNIQYF. The CDR3 region has the DNA TGTGCCAGCCGGGGGGCTCGACAGGGCCGAAACATTCAGTACTTC.

This clonotype was detected many times. J is TRBJ1-5 and V is TRBV6-1; D gene unclear. Germline-derived CDR1 and CDR2 are MNHNS and SASEGT. CDR3 length: 16 amino acids. V was pared by 6 bases and J by 5 bases, with 20 bases between. CDR3 nucleotide sequence: TGTGCCAGCAGGAGAACGGCCTCACCCGATGATCAGCCCCAGCATTTT. Translation gives CASRRTASPDDQPQHF.

This clonotype was observed a few times. This rearrangement joins TRBV5-1 to TRBJ1-1; D is possibly TRBD1 (5 bases). The CDR3 is 15 amino acids. V lost 0 bases to trimming and J lost 1 base, with 10 bases between them. Germline V gives CDR1 SGHRS, CDR2 YFSETQ. The CDR3 protein is CASSLADKPNTEAFF. CDR3 DNA sequence: TGCGCCAGCAGCTTGGCGGACAAGCCGAACACTGAAGCTTTCTTT.

The chain joins TRBV24-1 to TRBJ2-2, with TRBD1 identical over 8 bases. CDR1 KGHDR and CDR2 SFDVKD come from the germline V gene. Trimming cost V 3 bases and J 4 bases; bases outside gene matches: 9. This CDR3 region has 17 residues. The CDR3 nucleotides read TGTGCCACCAGTGATACCAGGACAGGGTTTGGCACCGGGGAGCTGTTTTTT. Translated, it gives CATSDTRTGFGTGELFF.